The TCR beta chain under discussion was sequenced for a study of blood T cell repertoires in COVID-19. V lost 3 bases and J lost 1; bases outside the gene matches: 14. This CDR3 region has 20 residues. CDR1 is MNHEY, CDR2 SMNVEV, per germline (reference sequence). The protocol was immunoSEQ multiplex PCR, while the TCRdb copy is restricted to in-frame clones and leaves out a portion. In the table there are hundreds of thousands of clones, more than 80% of which are singletons. Sequenced sample: peripheral blood. The receptor comes from a woman in her 30s with active or convalescent COVID-19. The genes are TRBV27 and TRBJ2-1; 11 bases are shared with TRBD2. CDR3 sequence: CASSFRFWLAGGESYNEQFF. As DNA, the CDR3 is TGTGCCAGCAGTTTTAGGTTTTGGCTAGCGGGGGGCGAGTCCTACAATGAGCAGTTCTTC.